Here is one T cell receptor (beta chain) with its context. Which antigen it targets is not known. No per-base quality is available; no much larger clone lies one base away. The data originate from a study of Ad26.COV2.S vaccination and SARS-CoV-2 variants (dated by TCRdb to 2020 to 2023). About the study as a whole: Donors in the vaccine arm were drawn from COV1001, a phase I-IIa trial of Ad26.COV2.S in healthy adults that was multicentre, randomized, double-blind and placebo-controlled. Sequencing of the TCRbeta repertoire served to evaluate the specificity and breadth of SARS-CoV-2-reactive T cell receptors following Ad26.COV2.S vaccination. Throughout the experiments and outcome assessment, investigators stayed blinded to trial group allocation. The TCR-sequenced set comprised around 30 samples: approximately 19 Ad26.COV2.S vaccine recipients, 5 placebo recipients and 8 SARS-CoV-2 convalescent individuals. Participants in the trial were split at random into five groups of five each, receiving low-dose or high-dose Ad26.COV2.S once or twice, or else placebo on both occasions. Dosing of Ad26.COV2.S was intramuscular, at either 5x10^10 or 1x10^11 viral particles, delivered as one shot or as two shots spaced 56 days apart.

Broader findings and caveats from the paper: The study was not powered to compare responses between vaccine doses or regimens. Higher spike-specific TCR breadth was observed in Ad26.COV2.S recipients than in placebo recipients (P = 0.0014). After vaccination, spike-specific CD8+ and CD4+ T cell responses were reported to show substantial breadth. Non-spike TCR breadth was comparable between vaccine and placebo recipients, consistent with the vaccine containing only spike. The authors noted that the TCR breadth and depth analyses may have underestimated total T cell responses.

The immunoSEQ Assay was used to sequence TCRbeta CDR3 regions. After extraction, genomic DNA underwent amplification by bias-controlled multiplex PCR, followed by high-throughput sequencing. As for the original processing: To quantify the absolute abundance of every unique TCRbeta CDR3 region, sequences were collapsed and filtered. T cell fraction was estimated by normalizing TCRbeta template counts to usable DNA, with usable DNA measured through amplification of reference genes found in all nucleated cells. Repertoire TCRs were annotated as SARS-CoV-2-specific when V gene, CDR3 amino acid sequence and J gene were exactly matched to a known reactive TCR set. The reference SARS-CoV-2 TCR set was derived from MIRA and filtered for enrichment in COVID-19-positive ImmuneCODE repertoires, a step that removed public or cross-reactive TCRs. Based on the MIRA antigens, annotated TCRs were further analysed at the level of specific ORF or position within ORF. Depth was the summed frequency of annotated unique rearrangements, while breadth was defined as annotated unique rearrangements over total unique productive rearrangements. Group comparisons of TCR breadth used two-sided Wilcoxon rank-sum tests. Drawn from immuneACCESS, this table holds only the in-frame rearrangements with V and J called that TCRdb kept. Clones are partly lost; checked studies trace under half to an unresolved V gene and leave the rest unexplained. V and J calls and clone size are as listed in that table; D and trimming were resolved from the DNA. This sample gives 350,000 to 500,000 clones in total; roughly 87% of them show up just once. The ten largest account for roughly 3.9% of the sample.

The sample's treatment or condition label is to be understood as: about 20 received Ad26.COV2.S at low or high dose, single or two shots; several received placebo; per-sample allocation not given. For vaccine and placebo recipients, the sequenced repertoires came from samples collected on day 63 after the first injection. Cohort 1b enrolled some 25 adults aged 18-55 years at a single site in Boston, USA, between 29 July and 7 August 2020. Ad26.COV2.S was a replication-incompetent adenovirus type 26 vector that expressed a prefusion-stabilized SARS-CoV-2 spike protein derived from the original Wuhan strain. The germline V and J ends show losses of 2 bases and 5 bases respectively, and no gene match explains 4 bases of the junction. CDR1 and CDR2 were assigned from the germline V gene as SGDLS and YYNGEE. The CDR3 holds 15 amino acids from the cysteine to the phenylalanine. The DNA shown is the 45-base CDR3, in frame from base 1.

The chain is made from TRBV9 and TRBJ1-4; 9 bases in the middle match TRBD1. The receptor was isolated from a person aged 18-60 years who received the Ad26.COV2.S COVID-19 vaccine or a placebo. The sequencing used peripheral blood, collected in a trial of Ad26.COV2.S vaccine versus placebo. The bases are TGTGCCAGCAGCGTGTCTGGGACAGGGAATGAAAAACTGTTTTTT. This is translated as CASSVSGTGNEKLFF.